This T cell receptor (beta chain) came from a study of blood T cell repertoires in COVID-19. The wider study: Researchers got acute and convalescent COVID-19 samples from the United States, Italy and Spain. T cells, B-cell-depleted T cells, or PBMCs supplied cDNA or gDNA.

Study processing details: Estimated nucleated cell counts came from reference gene primer amplification. Sequencing was performed with immunoSEQ multiplex PCR; in TCRdb, only in-frame clones are kept and a portion is missing. The V and J calls and the clone size are those of that table, but D and trimming were determined from the DNA. In the table there are about 73,000 clones, approximately 80% of which are singletons. This TCR was recovered from a woman aged 55-69 years with acute or convalescent COVID-19. Sequencing was carried out using peripheral blood.

The CDR3 nucleotides are TGTGCCAGCAGTGAGTGGGGGGGATTGAACAATGAGCAGTTCTTC. Encoded protein: CASSEWGGLNNEQFF. The rearrangement links TRBV6-1 to TRBJ2-1, with 7 bases that match TRBD2. The CDR3 consists of 15 residues. Germline loops: CDR1 MNHNS, CDR2 SASEGT. V was pared by 3 bases and J by 5 bases, with 7 bases of the junction left unmatched.